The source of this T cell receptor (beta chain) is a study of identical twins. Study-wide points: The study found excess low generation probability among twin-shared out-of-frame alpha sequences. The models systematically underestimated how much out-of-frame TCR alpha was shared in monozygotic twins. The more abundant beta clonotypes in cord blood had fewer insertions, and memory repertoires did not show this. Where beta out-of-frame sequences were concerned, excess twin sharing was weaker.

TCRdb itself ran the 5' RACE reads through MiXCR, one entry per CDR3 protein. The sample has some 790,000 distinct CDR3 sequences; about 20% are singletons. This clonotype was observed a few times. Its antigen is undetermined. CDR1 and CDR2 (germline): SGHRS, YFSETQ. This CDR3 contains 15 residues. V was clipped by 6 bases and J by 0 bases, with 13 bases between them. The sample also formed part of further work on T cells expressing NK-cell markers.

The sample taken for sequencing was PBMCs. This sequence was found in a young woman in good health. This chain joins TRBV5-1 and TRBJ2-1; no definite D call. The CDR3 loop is CASKLMGDSYNEQFF. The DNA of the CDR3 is TGCGCCAGCAAGTTGATGGGTGACTCCTACAATGAGCAGTTCTTC.